This TCR beta chain was recovered during a study of blood T cell repertoires in COVID-19 (TCRdb year 2020). Regarding the complete study: Collaborator samples came from the United States, Italy and Spain and covered acute and convalescent phases of COVID-19. The material from the prospective study consisted of cDNA or gDNA derived from T cells, B-cell-depleted T cells, or PBMCs. Deeply sampled blood TCRbeta repertoires from subjects exposed to, actively infected with, or recovered from COVID-19 were included in the dataset. The repertoires were released in a freely available public database intended as a resource for research on the immune response to SARS-CoV-2. The samples were drawn from the first 160 participants of the ongoing ImmuneRACE study and from over 950 subjects provided by 6 global collaborators. The sample metadata nearly always contained a de-identified subject ID, COVID-19 status, age in years and sex. Where available, HLA class I and class II types were obtained from metadata supplied by the sample provider rather than from assay-based typing. Summary of the overall study and its limitations: The amount of clinical and demographic metadata varied by source and participant and was provided uncurated.

Spanning cysteine to phenylalanine, the CDR3 consists of 15 amino acids. The read is trimmed to its CDR3 DNA, 45 bases read in frame from base 1. The germline V gene sets CDR1 to ENHRY and CDR2 to SYGVKD. Ends trimmed: V by 6 bases, J by 4 bases; bases unmatched to a gene: 10. TCRbeta CDR3 regions were amplified from genomic DNA using the immunoSEQ Assay, a bias-controlled multiplex PCR. On the study's bioinformatics: Within the assay, amplification of reference gene primers was used to estimate how many nucleated cells each sample contained. To quantify the absolute abundance of each unique TCRbeta CDR3 rearrangement, sequence reads were collapsed and filtered. Productive Simpson clonality was computed per sample as the square root of Simpson's diversity index over productive rearrangements. TCRdb took this table from immuneACCESS and kept in-frame rearrangements with V and J called. Such tables lack part of the clones; where checked against another copy, unresolved V genes explain under half of the gap, and the rest is unexplained. V and J calls plus clone size are reproduced from that table; the DNA served to infer D and trimming. Within this sample are about 62,000 clones, with 65% to 85% of them counted one time only. The ten most abundant clones make up around 54% of the sample.

Participants in the prospective study were aged roughly 18 to 100 years, lived in 24 United States geographic areas, and enrolled through a virtual design. In the prospective study, cohorts were assigned on the basis of participant-reported clinical history obtained from a screening survey and a study questionnaire. Exposed participants were defined as having been in contact with someone with a PCR-confirmed or clinician-diagnosed COVID-19 case within 2 weeks of study entry. Mobile phlebotomists in the prospective study collected whole blood, serum and a nasopharyngeal or oropharyngeal swab from every participant. Additional blood draws and questionnaires over an approximately two-month period could optionally be provided by prospective study participants. Prospective study blood samples were shipped either frozen or at room temperature before DNA extraction. On this clone: Its antigen target is currently unknown. Base-call qualities are not available, and no considerably larger clone is one nucleotide away.

This chain joins TRBV10-3 to TRBJ2-7; 9 of the junction bases match TRBD2. The TCR comes from a woman in her sixties or seventies who had been exposed to COVID-19. Sequenced sample: PBMCs or T cells enriched from blood (not recorded which). The nucleotide sequence is given as TGTGCCATCAGCCTCCTAGCGGGGACGCGGTACGAGCAGTACTTC. This is translated as CAISLLAGTRYEQYF.